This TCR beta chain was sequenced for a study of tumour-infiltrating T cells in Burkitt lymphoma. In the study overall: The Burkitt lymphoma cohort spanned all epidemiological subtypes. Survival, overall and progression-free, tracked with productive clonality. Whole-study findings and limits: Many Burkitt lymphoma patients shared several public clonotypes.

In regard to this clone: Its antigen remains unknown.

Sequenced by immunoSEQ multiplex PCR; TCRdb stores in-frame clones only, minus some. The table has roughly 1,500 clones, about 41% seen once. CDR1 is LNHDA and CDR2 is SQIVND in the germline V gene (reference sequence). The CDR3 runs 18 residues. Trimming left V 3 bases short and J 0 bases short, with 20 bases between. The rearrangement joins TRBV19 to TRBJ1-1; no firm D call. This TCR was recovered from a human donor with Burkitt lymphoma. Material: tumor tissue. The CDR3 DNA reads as TGTGCCAGTAGTATTCGGTCAGTAGTGGGTCCGATGAACACTGAAGCTTTCTTT. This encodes CASSIRSVVGPMNTEAFF.